Listed below are T cell receptor beta chains from one sample, sequenced in a study of cytomegalovirus exposure and HLA in healthy donors. TCRdb's copy holds only in-frame clones and misses some; the assay was immunoSEQ multiplex PCR. Seen here are some 100,000 clones, less than 85% observed once, and the top ten hold roughly 2%. Source material: PBMCs. All receptors derive from a young man in good health and CMV-seronegative. Each CDR3 is given with its conserved first and last residue. A D gene is named only where the DNA matches it firmly. Clone size, where shown, is once, few, many, or a class for clones that have expanded.

J: TRBJ2-5
size: once
length: 13
V: TRBV19
D: .
DNA: TGTGCCAGTAGTATAGGCAGGGCGAAGACCCAGTACTTC
CDR3: CASSIGRAKTQYF

J: TRBJ2-5
size: few
length: 11
V: TRBV5-8
D: .
DNA: TGTGCCAGCAGCTTGCGAGAGACCCAGTACTTC
CDR3: CASSLRETQYF

J: TRBJ1-1
size: once
length: 14
V: TRBV11-2
D: TRBD1
DNA: TGTGCCAGCAGCCTAGGGGGCGCTGGGACTGAAGCTTTCTTT
CDR3: CASSLGGAGTEAFF

J: TRBJ2-7
size: .
length: 16
V: TRBV7-6
D: .
DNA: TGTGCCAGCAGCTTATTCGTCTCGGACGGGACCTACGAGCAGTACTTC
CDR3: CASSLFVSDGTYEQYF

J: TRBJ2-1
size: .
length: 16
V: TRBV1
D: .
DNA: TGCACCAGCAGCCAAGAATTGGCGGGACCCTACAATGAGCAGTTCTTC
CDR3: CTSSQELAGPYNEQFF

J: TRBJ2-3
size: .
length: 14
V: TRBV11-3
D: .
DNA: TGTGCCAGCAGCTTAGGAGCCGAGTCAGATACGCAGTATTTT
CDR3: CASSLGAESDTQYF

J: TRBJ1-4
size: .
length: 16
V: TRBV19
D: .
DNA: TGTGCCAGTAGTATTCAGGGTAGGGCAACTAATGAAAAACTGTTTTTT
CDR3: CASSIQGRATNEKLFF

J: TRBJ1-1
size: .
length: 15
V: TRBV27
D: .
DNA: TGTGCCAGCAGTTTCCAAGGGTTGAGGGACACTGAAGCTTTCTTT
CDR3: CASSFQGLRDTEAFF

J: TRBJ1-1
size: .
length: 14
V: TRBV30
D: .
DNA: TGTGCCTGGAGTGTACTCGGGGGGTACACTGAAGCTTTCTTT
CDR3: CAWSVLGGYTEAFF

J: TRBJ1-2
size: .
length: 16
V: TRBV11-2
D: TRBD1
DNA: TGTGCCAGCAGCCAGGGACGGACAGGGGTGCTGGGTGGCTACACCTTC
CDR3: CASSQGRTGVLGGYTF

J: TRBJ1-2
size: .
length: 14
V: TRBV25-1
D: .
DNA: TGTGCCAGCAGTGAAGGAGGCCTCTTCTATGGCTACACCTTC
CDR3: CASSEGGLFYGYTF

J: TRBJ2-2
size: .
length: 12
V: TRBV4-1
D: TRBD2
DNA: TGCGCCAGCAGCCAGGGGGGGGTCAAGCTGTTTTTT
CDR3: CASSQGGVKLFF

J: TRBJ2-7
size: .
length: 19
V: TRBV27
D: .
DNA: .
CDR3: CASSSSSVPSGSSSYEQYF

J: TRBJ1-1
size: once
length: 15
V: TRBV2
D: .
DNA: TGTGCCAGCAGCCCATCCCGACAGGCGAACACTGAAGCTTTCTTT
CDR3: CASSPSRQANTEAFF

J: TRBJ2-7
size: .
length: 14
V: TRBV14
D: TRBD1
DNA: TGTGCCAGCAGCCAGACAGGGATGTTCTACGAGCAGTACTTC
CDR3: CASSQTGMFYEQYF

J: TRBJ1-2
size: few
length: 14
V: TRBV6-5
D: .
DNA: TGTGCCAGCAGTTACGCCCTGGGGGGAAATGGCTACACCTTC
CDR3: CASSYALGGNGYTF

J: TRBJ1-5
size: .
length: 18
V: TRBV5-6
D: .
DNA: TGTGCCAGCAGCTTTTATGGGCAGGGGTTCAGAGGCAATCAGCCCCAGCATTTT
CDR3: CASSFYGQGFRGNQPQHF

J: TRBJ1-1
size: .
length: 11
V: TRBV14
D: .
DNA: TGTGCCAGCAGCCAAGTGCGAGAAGCTTTCTTT
CDR3: CASSQVREAFF

J: TRBJ2-2
size: .
length: 15
V: TRBV29-1
D: TRBD1
DNA: TGCAGCGTCCGACAGGGGATCGGGAGCACCGGGGAGCTGTTTTTT
CDR3: CSVRQGIGSTGELFF

J: TRBJ1-2
size: .
length: 13
V: TRBV19
D: TRBD1
DNA: TGTGCCAGTAGTACAGGGGGCATCTATGGCTACACCTTC
CDR3: CASSTGGIYGYTF

J: TRBJ1-1
size: once
length: 14
V: TRBV6-4
D: .
DNA: TGTGCCAGCAAGGGCTCCCAGGGGAACACTGAAGCTTTCTTT
CDR3: CASKGSQGNTEAFF

J: TRBJ1-2
size: .
length: 15
V: TRBV6-5
D: .
DNA: TGTGCCAGCAGCCCACGCCCAGGGGAAGTAGAGGGCTACACCTTC
CDR3: CASSPRPGEVEGYTF

J: TRBJ1-2
size: once
length: 15
V: TRBV5-1
D: TRBD1
DNA: TGCGCCAGCTCACACGGGACAGGGGTCGGCTATGGCTACACCTTC
CDR3: CASSHGTGVGYGYTF

J: TRBJ2-7
size: .
length: 15
V: TRBV5-1
D: TRBD2
DNA: TGCGCCAGCAGCCAGAGCGGGAGGGGAGTCTACGAGCAGTACTTC
CDR3: CASSQSGRGVYEQYF

J: TRBJ2-3
size: .
length: 16
V: TRBV7-9
D: .
DNA: TGTGCCAGCAGCTCATTTATTCCGGGGAGTGGGGATACGCAGTATTTT
CDR3: CASSSFIPGSGDTQYF

J: TRBJ1-4
size: .
length: 15
V: TRBV7-9
D: .
DNA: TGTGCCAGCAGCTTAGAGGCAGGGGCGAATGAAAAACTGTTTTTT
CDR3: CASSLEAGANEKLFF

J: TRBJ2-3
size: .
length: 13
V: TRBV28
D: .
DNA: TGTGCCAGCAGTTTCCGGTTCACAGATACGCAGTATTTT
CDR3: CASSFRFTDTQYF

J: TRBJ2-3
size: .
length: 15
V: TRBV10-1
D: TRBD2
DNA: TGCGCCAGCAGTGAATCTAGCGGGAGCACAGATACGCAGTATTTT
CDR3: CASSESSGSTDTQYF

J: TRBJ2-1
size: .
length: 15
V: TRBV7-2
D: TRBD2
DNA: TGTGCCAGCAGCTCCACCGGGACTAGCAGTTATGAGCAGTTCTTC
CDR3: CASSSTGTSSYEQFF

J: TRBJ2-4
size: .
length: 14
V: TRBV19
D: .
DNA: TGTGCCAGTACGGAGGGTCTGGCCAAAAACATTCAGTACTTC
CDR3: CASTEGLAKNIQYF

J: TRBJ2-1
size: .
length: 13
V: TRBV7-8
D: TRBD1
DNA: TGTGCCAGCAGCTGGACAGGGATGGATGAGCAGTTCTTC
CDR3: CASSWTGMDEQFF

J: TRBJ1-3
size: .
length: 15
V: TRBV7-7
D: .
DNA: TGTGCTAGCAGCCCAGAGGTGGAGGGAAGGAACACCATATATTTT
CDR3: CASSPEVEGRNTIYF

J: TRBJ2-2
size: .
length: 17
V: TRBV4-2
D: TRBD2
DNA: TGTGCCAGCAGCCAAGACGGGCTAGCGGGAGGCACCGGGGAGCTGTTTTTT
CDR3: CASSQDGLAGGTGELFF

J: TRBJ2-2
size: .
length: 15
V: TRBV9
D: .
DNA: TGTGCCAGCAGCGTCGGTGGTTCCTCCACCGGGGAGCTGTTTTTT
CDR3: CASSVGGSSTGELFF

J: TRBJ1-1
size: few
length: 13
V: TRBV10-1
D: .
DNA: TGCGCCAGCAGTGGGACAGCGAACACTGAAGCTTTCTTT
CDR3: CASSGTANTEAFF

J: TRBJ1-3
size: .
length: 14
V: TRBV6-6
D: .
DNA: TGTGCCAGCAGTTACTCCGGAGCTGGAAACACCATATATTTT
CDR3: CASSYSGAGNTIYF

J: TRBJ2-3
size: .
length: 16
V: TRBV9
D: .
DNA: TGTGCCAGCAGCGTAGCTGGCTTAGGGGGCACAGATACGCAGTATTTT
CDR3: CASSVAGLGGTDTQYF

J: TRBJ2-3
size: .
length: 14
V: TRBV5-6
D: .
DNA: TGTGCCAGCAGCTTGGGACTAGGAACAGATACGCAGTATTTT
CDR3: CASSLGLGTDTQYF

J: TRBJ2-2
size: .
length: 15
V: TRBV5-6
D: TRBD2
DNA: TGTGCCAGCAGGGTAGATAGCGGGGAAACCGGGGAGCTGTTTTTT
CDR3: CASRVDSGETGELFF

J: TRBJ2-1
size: .
length: 15
V: TRBV18
D: .
DNA: TGTGCCAGCTCACCCGGGCGGGGTTCCAACAATGAGCAGTTCTTC
CDR3: CASSPGRGSNNEQFF

J: TRBJ1-1
size: .
length: 14
V: TRBV18
D: .
DNA: TGTGCCAGCTCACCACAATCAGGGAACACTGAAGCTTTCTTT
CDR3: CASSPQSGNTEAFF

J: TRBJ2-1
size: .
length: 12
V: TRBV10-2
D: .
DNA: TGCGCCAGCAAACTCCCTAGCGATGAGCAGTTCTTC
CDR3: CASKLPSDEQFF